This T cell receptor (beta chain) stems from a study of shared T cell receptors in the human thymus. Only in-frame clones appear in the TCRdb table, and some are missing; sequencing was by immunoSEQ multiplex PCR. This sample has 700,000 or so clones, with 80% to 90% found just once. The V end lost 4 bases, the J end lost 3 bases, and 12 bases lay between the germline ends. This CDR3 has 14 amino acids. Germline CDR1 is PRHDT and CDR2 is FYEKMQ (reference sequence). This sample was shared with a second study, whose subject was human thymus T cells. In that study: Having corrective surgery for congenital heart defects, healthy Finnish infants were the ones who donated. Both thymic and peripheral blood repertoires showed apparently biased V and J usage.

The J gene is TRBJ1-2, the V gene TRBV13; D is perhaps TRBD1 (5 bases). Source material: thymocytes. The sequence was collected from a girl under three years old with a congenital heart defect. CDR3 in amino acids: CASSSRRGDYGYTF. As DNA, the CDR3 is TGTGCCAGCAGCTCCCGAAGGGGCGACTATGGCTACACCTTC. The full variable domain, in which reference TRBV13 and TRBJ1-2 provide the parts outside the CDR3, is AAGVIQSPRHLIKEKRETATLKCYPIPRHDTVYWYQQGPGQDPQFLISFYEKMQSDKGSIPDRFSAQQFSDYHSELNMSSLELGDSALYFCASSSRRGDYGYTFGSGTRLTVV.